Listed below are T cell receptor beta chains from one sample, sequenced in a study of blood T cell repertoires in COVID-19. The assay was immunoSEQ multiplex PCR, and TCRdb's table has in-frame clones only and misses some. The sample consists of about 240,000 clones, approximately 78% of them appearing once. Sequenced: peripheral blood. These receptors all come from a woman aged 18-29 years with acute or convalescent COVID-19. Both conserved end residues are part of each CDR3. The D gene is left open where the match is weak. Clone size appears in some rows only: once, few, many, or a class for an expanded clone.

v_gene	abundance	j_gene	d_gene	CDR3aa	CDR3nt
TRBV7-8	-	TRBJ2-2	TRBD1	CASSPRRTGVTGELFF	TGTGCCAGCAGCCCACGCCGGACAGGGGTCACCGGGGAGCTGTTTTTT
TRBV7-2	-	TRBJ2-1	TRBD2	CASRVAGRPNNEQFF	TGTGCCAGCAGAGTAGCGGGACGGCCCAACAATGAGCAGTTCTTC
TRBV5-1	-	TRBJ2-1	TRBD2	CASSLVLAGTNEQFF	TGCGCCAGCAGCTTGGTCCTAGCGGGCACCAATGAGCAGTTCTTC
TRBV5-6	-	TRBJ2-1	-	CASSLTGSDNEQFF	TGTGCCAGCAGCTTGACAGGTTCTGACAATGAGCAGTTCTTC
TRBV15	-	TRBJ1-1	TRBD1	CATSSDPGQGFKAFF	TGTGCCACCAGCTCAGATCCGGGACAGGGATTTAAAGCTTTCTTT
TRBV5-1	-	TRBJ2-3	-	CASSPPKGADTQYF	TGCGCCAGCAGCCCCCCTAAGGGAGCAGATACGCAGTATTTT
TRBV6-5	-	TRBJ2-5	TRBD2	CASRPYGLAGETQYF	TGTGCCAGCAGACCATACGGACTAGCCGGAGAGACCCAGTACTTC
TRBV2	-	TRBJ1-1	TRBD1	CASRGTGGTGRQAFF	TGTGCCAGCAGGGGGACAGGGGGCACCGGCCGTCAGGCTTTCTTT
TRBV30	few	TRBJ1-3	-	CACAPKGRGNTIYF	TGTGCCTGCGCGCCCAAGGGGCGCGGAAACACCATATATTTT
TRBV5-1	-	TRBJ1-1	TRBD1	CASSLGDRGDTEAFF	TGCGCCAGCAGCTTGGGGGACAGGGGTGACACTGAAGCTTTCTTT
TRBV5-1	few	TRBJ2-5	TRBD1	CATHTGQGAETQYF	TGCGCCACACATACTGGACAGGGGGCAGAGACCCAGTACTTC
TRBV15	-	TRBJ1-2	-	CATRRAGDGRHTNYGYTF	TGTGCCACCAGGAGGGCAGGGGATGGCAGACACACTAACTATGGCTACACCTTC
TRBV19	-	TRBJ1-1	TRBD1	CASSLRDRVNTEAFF	TGTGCCAGTAGTCTTCGGGACAGAGTGAACACTGAAGCTTTCTTT
TRBV7-8	-	TRBJ1-6	-	CASTLTRRNSPLHF	TGTGCCAGCACCCTCACTAGACGAAATTCACCCCTCCACTTT
TRBV27	-	TRBJ2-7	-	CASSSHTLTYEQYF	TGTGCCAGCAGCAGTCATACACTAACCTACGAGCAGTACTTC
TRBV9	-	TRBJ1-2	-	CASSAQQDFNYGYTF	TGTGCCAGCAGCGCACAGCAGGATTTTAACTATGGCTACACCTTC
TRBV30	-	TRBJ2-5	TRBD2	CAWSLRGETQYF	TGTGCCTGGAGCCTGCGGGGGGAGACCCAGTACTTC
TRBV2	few	TRBJ2-5	-	CASSEAVGRQETQYF	TGTGCCAGCAGTGAAGCTGTCGGCAGGCAAGAGACCCAGTACTTC
TRBV29-1	-	TRBJ2-3	TRBD2	CSVEKGGGTDTQYF	TGCAGCGTTGAAAAGGGAGGGGGCACAGATACGCAGTATTTT
TRBV7-8	many	TRBJ1-2	-	CASSLGQIYGYTF	TGTGCCAGCAGCTTAGGACAGATCTATGGCTACACCTTC
TRBV5-1	-	TRBJ1-5	-	CASSFRSGILGNSNQPQHF	TGCGCCAGCAGCTTCCGATCAGGGATCCTTGGGAATAGCAATCAGCCCCAGCATTTT
TRBV6-5	once	TRBJ1-3	TRBD1	CASSYGTGSGNTIYF	TGTGCCAGCAGTTACGGGACAGGTTCTGGAAACACCATATATTTT
TRBV5-4	-	TRBJ2-6	-	CASSPRTSGANVLTF	TGTGCCAGCAGCCCCCGGACATCTGGGGCCAACGTCCTGACTTTC
TRBV7-2	-	TRBJ2-3	-	CASSFPGLVDTQYF	TGTGCCAGCAGCTTCCCGGGACTGGTAGATACGCAGTATTTT
TRBV18	-	TRBJ2-2	TRBD2	CASSPASTSARTGELFF	TGTGCCAGCTCACCAGCTTCAACTAGCGCACGCACCGGGGAGCTGTTTTTT
TRBV19	-	TRBJ2-3	TRBD2	CASSIQREPDTQYF	TGTGCCAGTAGTATACAGCGGGAGCCAGATACGCAGTATTTT
TRBV19	-	TRBJ1-1	-	CASIGQYTEAFF	TGTGCCAGCATCGGACAGTACACTGAAGCTTTCTTT
TRBV19	-	TRBJ2-7	TRBD1	CASTPGDRVNEQYF	TGTGCCAGTACCCCAGGGGACAGGGTGAACGAGCAGTACTTC
TRBV19	-	TRBJ1-1	-	CASRATVDTEAFF	TGTGCCAGTCGAGCTACAGTGGACACTGAAGCTTTCTTT
TRBV27	-	TRBJ2-4	-	CASSPLPGGVAKNIQYF	TGTGCCAGCAGTCCCCTCCCTGGCGGGGTAGCCAAAAACATTCAGTACTTC
TRBV5-1	once	TRBJ2-7	TRBD1	CASSTTGTVSYEQYF	TGCGCCAGCAGCACGACCGGGACAGTCTCCTACGAGCAGTACTTC
TRBV6-6	-	TRBJ1-1	-	CASTEDRNTEAFF	TGTGCCAGCACGGAGGACAGGAACACTGAAGCTTTCTTT
TRBV28	-	TRBJ2-1	TRBD2	CASSLGASGYNEQFF	TGTGCCAGCAGTTTAGGGGCTAGCGGTTACAATGAGCAGTTCTTC
TRBV5-1	-	TRBJ1-2	-	CASSLTWTANYGYTF	TGCGCCAGCAGCTTGACCTGGACAGCTAACTATGGCTACACCTTC
TRBV28	-	TRBJ2-1	-	CASSPPQGRRYNEQFF	TGTGCCAGCAGTCCACCACAGGGTAGGCGATACAATGAGCAGTTCTTC
TRBV7-2	-	TRBJ2-7	TRBD2	CASSLAPSGPYEQYF	TGTGCCAGCAGCTTAGCGCCTAGCGGCCCCTACGAGCAGTACTTC
TRBV28	-	TRBJ2-1	TRBD2	CASSGLAGVDEQFF	TGTGCCAGCAGCGGACTAGCGGGAGTCGATGAGCAGTTCTTC
TRBV14	-	TRBJ2-1	TRBD2	CASSNLAGGYNEQFF	TGTGCCAGCAGTAATCTAGCGGGAGGGTACAATGAGCAGTTCTTC
TRBV7-9	-	TRBJ2-5	-	CASSYQETQYF	TGTGCCAGCAGCTACCAGGAGACCCAGTACTTC
TRBV2	-	TRBJ1-1	TRBD1	CASSRTLWDRVSSEAFF	TGTGCCAGCAGCCGCACCCTATGGGACAGGGTTAGTTCTGAAGCTTTCTTT
TRBV2	-	TRBJ2-5	-	CASSRAGEETQYF	TGTGCCAGCAGTCGGGCAGGGGAAGAGACCCAGTACTTC
TRBV30	-	TRBJ1-3	-	CAWSSGGGGNTIYF	TGTGCCTGGAGTTCGGGGGGCGGCGGAAACACCATATATTTT
TRBV6-2/TRBV6-3	-	TRBJ1-5	TRBD1	CASSYSMIRQGATSNQPQHF	TGTGCCAGCAGTTACTCGATGATTAGACAGGGAGCGACGAGCAATCAGCCCCAGCATTTT
TRBV18	-	TRBJ1-3	-	CASSPGGSGTRNTIYF	TGTGCCAGCTCGCCGGGTGGGAGCGGAACCCGAAACACCATATATTTT
TRBV6-5	-	TRBJ2-7	-	CASSYSMGGISYEQYF	TGTGCCAGCAGTTACTCGATGGGGGGTATCTCCTACGAGCAGTACTTC
TRBV7-2	-	TRBJ2-1	TRBD2	CASSFTSGGYNEQFF	TGTGCCAGCAGCTTCACTAGCGGGGGGTACAATGAGCAGTTCTTC
TRBV2	-	TRBJ2-2	TRBD1	CASRGLDRGQAGELFF	TGTGCCAGCAGAGGTTTGGACAGGGGGCAGGCCGGGGAGCTGTTTTTT
TRBV5-1	-	TRBJ2-1	-	CASSLTGYNEQFF	TGCGCCAGCAGCTTAACAGGGTACAATGAGCAGTTCTTC
TRBV27	-	TRBJ2-7	TRBD1	CASSFLTGDYEQYF	TGTGCCAGCAGTTTTCTGACAGGGGACTACGAGCAGTACTTC
TRBV19	-	TRBJ1-3	TRBD1	CASSIGQVSGNTIYF	TGTGCCAGTAGTATCGGACAGGTCTCTGGAAACACCATATATTTT
TRBV7-9	-	TRBJ1-1	-	CASSPDYRGSTEAFF	TGTGCCAGCTCTCCGGACTATCGGGGGAGCACTGAAGCTTTCTTT
TRBV7-2	-	TRBJ1-2	TRBD1	CASSLGGTGYGYTF	TGTGCCAGCAGCTTGGGTGGGACAGGCTATGGCTACACCTTC
TRBV6-5	-	TRBJ1-1	TRBD1	CASTDRTGRTEAFF	TGTGCCAGCACCGATCGGACAGGGAGGACTGAAGCTTTCTTT
TRBV5-1	-	TRBJ2-7	TRBD1	CASSMWDREGDEQYF	TGCGCCAGCAGTATGTGGGACAGGGAGGGAGACGAGCAGTACTTC
TRBV30	-	TRBJ2-5	-	CAWSVGGLGTQYF	TGTGCCTGGAGTGTAGGTGGGCTGGGGACCCAGTACTTC
TRBV15	once	TRBJ2-3	TRBD2	CATSSGLAVPTDTQYF	TGTGCCACCAGCTCGGGACTAGCGGTACCCACAGATACGCAGTATTTT